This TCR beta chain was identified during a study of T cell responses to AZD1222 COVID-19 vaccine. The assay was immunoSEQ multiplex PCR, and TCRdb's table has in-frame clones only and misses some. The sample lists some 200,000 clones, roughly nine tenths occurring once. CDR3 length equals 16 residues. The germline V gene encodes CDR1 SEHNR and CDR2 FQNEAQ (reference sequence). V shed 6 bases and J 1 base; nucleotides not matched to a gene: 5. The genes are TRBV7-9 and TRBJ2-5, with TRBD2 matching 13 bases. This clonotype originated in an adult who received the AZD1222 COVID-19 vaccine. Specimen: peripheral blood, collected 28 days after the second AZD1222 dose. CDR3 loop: CASRTGTSGTQETQYF. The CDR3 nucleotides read TGTGCCAGCAGGACCGGGACTAGCGGGACCCAAGAGACCCAGTACTTC.